This T cell receptor (beta chain) was recorded in a study of tumor-infiltrating lymphocytes in primary liver carcinoma. Concerning this clonotype itself: One junction end does not reproduce the germline sequence, and a read error may be involved.

Starting material of 500 to 600 ng total RNA yielded TCR beta cDNA via a constant-region primer. Slightly modified ARM-PCR with three nested multiplex PCR rounds yielded TCR beta libraries. For 10 cycles apiece, the opening two PCR rounds ran with TRBV1-TRBV30 forward primers and a C-beta reverse primer. Each CDR3 protein gets one entry after TCRdb re-called the multiplex PCR reads with MiXCR. The sample yields about 32,000 distinct CDR3 sequences, less than 80% seen once. Joint extraction of RNA and DNA used 20-30 mg of bulk tissue that was unsorted. CDR3 size: 15 residues. CDR1 SGHAT and CDR2 FQNNGV come from the germline V gene.

The receptor was derived from a man between 35 and 55 years old with primary liver carcinoma and hepatitis B virus infection. The sample comprised liver tumor tissue from sampling region 5. Subset described: tumor region T5, tumor centre. The rearrangement uses TRBV11-2 and TRBJ2-5; tentatively, D is TRBD2 (5 bases). CDR3 in amino acids: CANSFEWIQRETQYF. DNA for the CDR3: TGTGCCAACAGCTTCGAGTGGATTCAGAGGGAGACCCAGTATTTC.